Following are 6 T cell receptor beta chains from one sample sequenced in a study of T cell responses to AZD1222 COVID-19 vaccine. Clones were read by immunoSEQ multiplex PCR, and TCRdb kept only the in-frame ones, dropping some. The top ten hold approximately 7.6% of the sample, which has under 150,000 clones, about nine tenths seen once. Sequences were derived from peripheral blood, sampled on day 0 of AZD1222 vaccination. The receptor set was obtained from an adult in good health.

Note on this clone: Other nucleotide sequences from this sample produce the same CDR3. The CDR3 DNA reads TGTGCCAGCAGCTCGGGACTAGCGGGCTACAATGAGCAGTTCTTC. This translates into CASSSGLAGYNEQFF. The chain joins TRBV5-6 to TRBJ2-1; 12 bases are a match to TRBD2. Germline-derived CDR1 and CDR2 are SGHDT and YYEEEE. The V and J ends lost 3 bases and 3 bases, in that order; junction bases with no gene match: 1. The CDR3 is 15 residues long.

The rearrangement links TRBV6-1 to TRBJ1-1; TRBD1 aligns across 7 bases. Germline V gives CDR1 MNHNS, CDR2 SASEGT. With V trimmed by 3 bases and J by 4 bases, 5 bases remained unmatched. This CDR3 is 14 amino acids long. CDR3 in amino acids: CASSETGLITEAFF. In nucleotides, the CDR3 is TGTGCCAGCAGTGAGACAGGGTTAATCACTGAAGCTTTCTTT.

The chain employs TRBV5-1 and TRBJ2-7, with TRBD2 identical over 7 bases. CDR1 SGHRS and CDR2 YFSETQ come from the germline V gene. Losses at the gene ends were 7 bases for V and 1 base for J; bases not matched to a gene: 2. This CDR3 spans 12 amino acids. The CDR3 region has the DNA TGCGCCAGCCGCGGGAGTTCCTACGAGCAGTACTTC. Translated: CASRGSSYEQYF.

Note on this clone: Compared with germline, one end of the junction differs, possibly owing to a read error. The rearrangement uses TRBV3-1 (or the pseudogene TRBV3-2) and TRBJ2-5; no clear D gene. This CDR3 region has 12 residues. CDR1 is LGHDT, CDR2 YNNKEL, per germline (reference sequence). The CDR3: CASSHAQGTQYF. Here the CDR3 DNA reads TGTGCCAGCAGCCATGCTCAAGGGACCCAGTACTTC.

The CDR3 bases are TGTGCCAGCAGTTGGGGGAGACTAGCGGCTCATTACAATGAGCAGTTCTTC. As protein: CASSWGRLAAHYNEQFF. The chain links TRBV28 to TRBJ2-1; 9 bases are shared with TRBD2. The CDR3 runs 17 residues. Trimming took 4 bases from V and 4 from J; bases not matched to a gene: 11. CDR1 is MDHEN and CDR2 is SYDVKM in the germline V gene.

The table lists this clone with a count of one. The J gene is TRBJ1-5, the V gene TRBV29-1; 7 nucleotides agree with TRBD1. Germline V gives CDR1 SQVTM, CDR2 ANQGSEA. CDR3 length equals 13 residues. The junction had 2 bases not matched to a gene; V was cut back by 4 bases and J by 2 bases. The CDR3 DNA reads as TGCAGCGTTGGGCAGGGGGGCAATCAGCCCCAGCATTTT. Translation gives CSVGQGGNQPQHF.